This entry lists 17 T cell receptor beta chains sequenced from one sample in a study of T-cell reconstitution after alpha-beta-depleted transplantation in children. This sample's TCRbeta library carried unique molecular identifier barcodes. One entry per CDR3 protein results from TCRdb running MiXCR on the PCR reads. The table includes about 600,000 distinct CDR3 sequences, 10% to 15% detected once. This sample comprised PBMCs, mostly from graft donor cells, obtained 360 days after TCRalphabeta/CD19-depleted stem cell transplant. The origin of the receptors is a male patient aged 5 to 17 who had a stem cell transplant for acute myeloid leukemia, so the T cells may come from the graft donor.

There are a few counts of this clonotype. The chain employs TRBV6-2 or TRBV6-3 and TRBJ2-6; D gene uncertain. The V end lost 0 bases, the J end lost 0 bases, and 6 bases lay between the germline ends. Germline V CDR1 and CDR2: MNHEY, SVGEGT. The CDR3 is 16 residues long. The CDR3 spells CASSYSSFSGANVLTF. In nucleotides, the CDR3 is TGTGCCAGCAGTTACTCATCCTTCTCTGGGGCCAACGTCCTGACTTTC.

This clonotype was seen only a few times. The rearrangement uses TRBV20-1 and TRBJ2-1; a weak D match, TRBD2 (5 bases). V was pared by 8 bases and J by 3 bases, with 23 bases between. CDR3 size: 16 residues. Germline assignment: CDR1 DFQATT and CDR2 SNEGSKA (reference sequence). Here the CDR3 reads CSPQVRPVGVYNEQFF. CDR3 nucleotides: TGCAGTCCCCAGGTTCGACCGGTCGGGGTCTACAATGAGCAGTTCTTC.

CDR3 in DNA: TGCAGTGCCCCGGTGGAAAAACTGTTTTTT. Residues: CSAPVEKLFF. This chain links TRBV20-1 with TRBJ1-4, with D uncertain. V was trimmed by 6 bases and J by 8 bases, leaving 7 bases between them. This CDR3 has 10 residues. Germline assignment: CDR1 DFQATT and CDR2 SNEGSKA (reference sequence).

This clonotype was observed at least ten times. The genes are TRBV19 and TRBJ2-5, with 10 bases lining up with TRBD1. The length of the CDR3 is 17 residues. The V gene's germline CDR1 is LNHDA and CDR2 SQIVND (reference sequence). The ends lost 4 bases at V and 3 bases at J; junction bases unmatched: 11. CDR3 DNA sequence: TGTGCCAGTAGTAGACCAGACAGGGGGCGTCAGGAAGAGACCCAGTACTTC. Residues: CASSRPDRGRQEETQYF.

By share, this clonotype ranks as medium-sized. This chain uses TRBV7-2 with TRBJ2-3; 8 nucleotides align to TRBD2. The germline V gene has CDR1 SGHTA and CDR2 FQGNSA. J was trimmed by 1 base and V by 5 bases; bases with no gene match: 5. The CDR3 length is 15 residues. Here the CDR3 DNA reads TGTGCCAGCAGCCCAAGCGGGAGTGGCACAGATACGCAGTATTTT. Translating gives CASSPSGSGTDTQYF.

The chain links TRBV20-1 to TRBJ2-7; D may be TRBD1 (6 bases). The CDR3 totals 13 residues. Trimming removed 5 bases from V and 5 bases from J, with 16 bases in between. Per germline, CDR1 DFQATT and CDR2 SNEGSKA (reference sequence). In DNA form, the CDR3 reads TGCAGTGCTGCGAACAGGGATAGGAACGAGCAGTACTTC. This sequence encodes CSAANRDRNEQYF.

This clonotype has at least ten counts. The V and J genes are TRBV28 and TRBJ2-1, with D possibly called TRBD1 or TRBD2 (5 bases each). The germline V gene has CDR1 MDHEN and CDR2 SYDVKM. With 5 bases removed from V and 9 bases from J, the gap between germline ends came to 17 bases. The CDR3 totals 14 residues. CDR3 loop: CASSPQERGGEQFF. The CDR3 DNA sequence: TGTGCCAGCAGTCCCCAGGAGAGGGGCGGTGAGCAGTTCTTC.

This clonotype has only a few counts. This chain connects TRBV5-1 to TRBJ2-1, with 16 bases identical to TRBD2. V dropped 4 bases and J dropped 7; count of bases not matched to a gene: 11. Germline CDR1 reads SGHRS; CDR2 reads YFSETQ. CDR3 length: 18 residues. Here the CDR3 DNA reads TGCGCCAGCAGCACTGGACAGGGACTAGCGGGAGGGATGAATGAGCAGTTCTTC. Encoded protein: CASSTGQGLAGGMNEQFF.

The table lists this clonotype with a few counts. J is TRBJ2-7 and V is TRBV5-5; 10 bases are shared with TRBD1. V was clipped by 6 bases and J by 4 bases; unmatched bases: 7. Germline assignment: CDR1 SGHKS and CDR2 YYEKEE (reference sequence). CDR3 length: 14 residues. The CDR3 sequence is CASTPGTGVYEQYF. The CDR3, as DNA: TGTGCCAGCACGCCCGGGACAGGGGTGTACGAGCAGTACTTC. The variable domain in full, with the rest retrieved from reference TRBV5-5 and TRBJ2-7, is DAGVTQSPTHLIKTRGQQVTLRCSPISGHKSVSWYQQVLGQGPQFIFQYYEKEERGRGNFPDRFSARQFPNYSSELNVNALLLGDSALYLCASTPGTGVYEQYFGPGTRLTVT.

The chain employs TRBV11-2 and TRBJ2-7, with 10 bases lining up with TRBD2. CDR1 SGHAT and CDR2 FQNNGV come from the germline V gene. CDR3 size: 18 residues. After removal of 6 bases from V and 1 base from J, the junction contained 15 bases not matched to a gene. The CDR3 sequence is CASRPGTSATQFSYEQYF. Here the CDR3 DNA reads TGTGCCAGCAGGCCCGGGACTAGCGCGACTCAGTTTTCCTACGAGCAGTACTTC.

This clonotype was seen only a few times. The chain is built from TRBV29-1 and TRBJ2-7, with TRBD1 identical over 8 bases. CDR1 is SQVTM and CDR2 is ANQGSEA in the germline V gene. The CDR3 extends over 14 amino acids. V gave up 6 bases and J gave up 2 bases; unmatched junction bases: 9. The CDR3, as DNA: TGCAGCGTCACAGGGACAGGTTCTGCCTACGAGCAGTACTTC. Residues: CSVTGTGSAYEQYF.

This chain links TRBV14 with TRBJ2-6, with 8 bases aligning to TRBD1. From germline, CDR1 is SGHDN and CDR2 FVKESK. The CDR3 consists of 18 residues. The V and J ends lost 11 bases and 0 bases, in that order; junction bases with no gene match: 15. DNA for the CDR3: TGTGCCTACAGCAAGCGACAGGGGACGAGCTCTGGGGCCAACGTCCTGACTTTC. Its translation: CAYSKRQGTSSGANVLTF.

This clonotype was observed a few times. The chain employs TRBV30 and TRBJ2-7; D not resolved. There are 11 residues in the CDR3. Trimming shortened V by 0 bases and J by 4 bases, and 4 bases separated the two germline ends. Germline CDR1 GTSNPN, CDR2 SVGIG (reference sequence). CDR3 nucleotide sequence: TGTGCCTGGAGTGTACAATACGAGCAGTACTTC. Encoded protein: CAWSVQYEQYF.

The chain is built from TRBV12-3 or TRBV12-4 and TRBJ1-1, with D uncertain. V gave up 4 bases and J gave up 5 bases, with 23 bases separating them. This CDR3 is built from 17 residues. Written as DNA, the CDR3 is TGTGCCAGCAGTTCCGCCCGCCGGGTTTGGTTGGGAACTGAAGCTTTCTTT. The encoded protein is CASSSARRVWLGTEAFF.

This clonotype occurred a few times. The V and J genes are TRBV28 and TRBJ2-3, with 8 positions matching TRBD2. CDR1 is MDHEN, CDR2 SYDVKM, per germline. CDR3 length equals 17 residues. With 1 base clipped from V and 0 bases from J, the junction kept 6 bases outside the gene matches. CDR3 nucleotides: TGTGCCAGCAGTTTATCGCTAGCGGGTTTTAGCACAGATACGCAGTATTTT. This translates into CASSLSLAGFSTDTQYF.

This clonotype appeared a few times. The chain joins TRBV18 to TRBJ2-4; D uncertain. V dropped 0 bases and J dropped 0 bases, with 6 bases sitting between them. The V gene's germline CDR1 is KGHSH and CDR2 LQKENI. The CDR3 loop spans 15 amino acids. CDR3 in amino acids: CASSPPGVAKNIQYF. CDR3 in DNA: TGTGCCAGCTCACCACCGGGCGTAGCCAAAAACATTCAGTACTTC.

CDR3 residues: CASSLVQGGGEQFF. CDR3 in DNA: TGTGCCAGCAGTTTGGTTCAGGGAGGGGGTGAGCAGTTCTTC. This chain uses TRBV12-3 or TRBV12-4 with TRBJ2-1, with D possibly TRBD2 on 7 matching bases. CDR3 length: 14 residues. V was clipped by 3 bases and J by 9 bases, with 15 bases between them.